Listed below are T cell receptor beta chains from one sample, sequenced in a study of T cells in Graves' hyperthyroidism and ophthalmopathy. TCRdb reprocessed the multiplex PCR reads with MiXCR, giving one entry per CDR3 protein. This table holds 450,000 to 550,000 distinct CDR3 sequences, approximately 25% found once. Specimen: blood. The receptors derive from a woman younger than 45 with Graves' ophthalmopathy. The CDR3 runs from the conserved cysteine through the conserved F or W. The D gene is left open where the match is weak. Not every row has a clone size; where given, it reads once, few, many or a size class.

14	TRBJ2-7	TRBV7-6	many	TRBD1	TGTGCCAGCAGCTTTGGACAGGGGGGTATCGAGCAGTACTTC	CASSFGQGGIEQYF
14	TRBJ2-7	TRBV29-1	many	.	TGCAGCGTGGGGACCCTGGGCGTTTCCTACGAGCAGTACTTC	CSVGTLGVSYEQYF
15	TRBJ2-5	TRBV6-2/TRBV6-3	.	.	TGTGCCAGCAGCCCGACCTGGGACCAATCGGAGACCCAGTACTTC	CASSPTWDQSETQYF
13	TRBJ2-7	TRBV15	many	TRBD1	TGTGCCACCAGCACGGAACAGGGGTACGAGCAGTACTTC	CATSTEQGYEQYF
14	TRBJ1-2	TRBV5-1	many	.	TGCGCCAGCAGCTTGAACAGGGCAAACTATGGCTACACCTTC	CASSLNRANYGYTF
11	TRBJ2-7	TRBV28	.	TRBD1	TGTGGGACAGGCCTCACCTACGAGCAGTACTTC	CGTGLTYEQYF
12	TRBJ1-1	TRBV6-1	.	.	TGTGCCAGCCAGGACGTGAACACTGAAGCTTTCTTT	CASQDVNTEAFF
14	TRBJ1-4	TRBV12-3/TRBV12-4	.	.	TGTGCCAGCAGTTTACAGGGGAAAAATGAAAAACTGTTTTTT	CASSLQGKNEKLFF
14	TRBJ1-2	TRBV12-3/TRBV12-4	many	.	TGTGCCAGCAGTTCGGACGGCCCTAACTATGGCTACACCTTC	CASSSDGPNYGYTF
13	TRBJ1-5	TRBV6-1	.	.	TGTGCCAGCAGTCGGACTGGGTCCCGGCCCCAGCATTTT	CASSRTGSRPQHF
17	TRBJ2-5	TRBV27	many	TRBD2	TGTGCCAGCAGTTCGCTTACTAGCGGGGGGGCCTCGAAGACCCAGTACTTC	CASSSLTSGGASKTQYF
14	TRBJ1-1	TRBV6-5	many	.	TGTGCCAGCAGGCGGGTGTTCAGGGAAACTGAAGCTTTCTTT	CASRRVFRETEAFF
14	TRBJ2-5	TRBV20-1	many	TRBD2	TGCAGTGCTAGTCTACTAGCGGGGAGGGAGACCCAGTACTTC	CSASLLAGRETQYF
12	TRBJ2-5	TRBV7-2	.	.	TGTGCCAGCAGCTTAGATAGGCGGTCCCCGTACTTC	CASSLDRRSPYF
14	TRBJ2-7	TRBV5-1	.	TRBD1	TGCGCCAGCAGCTTGTCAGGACAGGGGACCGAGCAGTACTTC	CASSLSGQGTEQYF
14	TRBJ1-5	TRBV7-2	many	.	TGTGCCAGCAGCTTAAACAACGCCAATCAGCCCCAGCATTTT	CASSLNNANQPQHF
14	TRBJ2-5	TRBV18	many	.	TGTGCCAGCTCACCACGGCAGGGTGAAGGGACCCAGTACTTC	CASSPRQGEGTQYF
14	TRBJ2-2	TRBV2	.	TRBD1	TGTGCCAGCAGAAACAGGGGGCGGGGCGGGGAGCTGTTTTTT	CASRNRGRGGELFF
13	TRBJ2-5	TRBV20-1	many	.	TGCAGTGCTAGTGAGAGCGTCGTCGAGACCCAGTACTTC	CSASESVVETQYF
12	TRBJ1-2	TRBV30	few	.	TGTGCCTGGAGTGTAGCGGAAACGCGCTACACCTTC	CAWSVAETRYTF
14	TRBJ2-7	TRBV18	many	.	TGTGCCAGCTCACCATATGGCTCGCCCGACGAGCAGTACTTC	CASSPYGSPDEQYF
13	TRBJ2-7	TRBV6-2/TRBV6-3	.	TRBD1	TGTGCCAGCCGTTCGACAGGGGAGGACGAGCAGTACTTC	CASRSTGEDEQYF
14	TRBJ2-3	TRBV9	few	.	TGTGCCAGCAGCCCGAGAGCCCCCACAGATACGCAGTATTTT	CASSPRAPTDTQYF
13	TRBJ2-7	TRBV29-1	many	TRBD1	TGCAGCGTTGAGAGGGACAGGGACTACGAGCAGTACTTC	CSVERDRDYEQYF
14	TRBJ1-2	TRBV6-1	few	.	TGTGCCAGCATCCTCGGACAGACTAACTATGGCTACACCTTC	CASILGQTNYGYTF
16	TRBJ2-5	TRBV6-1	many	.	TGTGCCAGCAGGCTAACAGGGTTGAGGGGCCAAGAGACCCAGTACTTC	CASRLTGLRGQETQYF
13	TRBJ2-7	TRBV24-1	few	.	TGTGCCACCAGTGAAGCTTCAACCTACGAGCAGTACTTC	CATSEASTYEQYF
14	TRBJ1-1	TRBV19	.	.	TGTGCCAGTAGTATAGATACGAGGAACACTGAAGCTTTCTTT	CASSIDTRNTEAFF
18	TRBJ2-5	TRBV11-2	many	TRBD2	TGTGCCAGCAGCTTGGGGACTAGCGGGGGGGCCGTCCAAGAGACCCAGTACTTC	CASSLGTSGGAVQETQYF
11	TRBJ1-1	TRBV6-1	many	.	TGTGCCAGCAGTGAGACAGGCGTCGCTTTCTTT	CASSETGVAFF
13	TRBJ1-1	TRBV12-3/TRBV12-4	once	.	TGTGCCAGCGGAATTTGGAGGAACACTGAAGCTTTCTTT	CASGIWRNTEAFF
16	TRBJ2-7	TRBV15	few	.	TGTGCCACCAGCACCGATTACCCGACAGTCTCTGACGAGCAGTACTTC	CATSTDYPTVSDEQYF
13	TRBJ2-7	TRBV28	.	.	TGTGCCAGCAGTTTACATCGGTCACTCGATCAGTACTTC	CASSLHRSLDQYF
15	TRBJ1-2	TRBV30	many	TRBD1	TGTGCCTGGAGTGTACCTCGGACAGGAAAAATGGGCTACACCTTC	CAWSVPRTGKMGYTF
14	TRBJ1-1	TRBV28	many	.	TGTGCCAGCAGCCCCGGGGCCCAGAACACTGAAGCTTTCTTT	CASSPGAQNTEAFF
15	TRBJ1-1	TRBV10-3	once	.	TGTGCCATCAGTGACGGTGACAGTATGAACACTGAAGCTTTCTTT	CAISDGDSMNTEAFF
14	TRBJ2-5	TRBV11-2	.	.	TGTGCCAGCAGCTTTAGGAGGCAGGGAGAGACCCAGTACTTC	CASSFRRQGETQYF
12	TRBJ1-1	TRBV28	many	.	TGTGCCAGCAGTACAGGGACGGCGGAAGCTTTCTTT	CASSTGTAEAFF
19	TRBJ2-6	TRBV27	many	TRBD1	TGTGCCAGCAGTCACAGCCCACAGGGGCCCCCATACGGGGCCAACGTCCTGACTTTC	CASSHSPQGPPYGANVLTF
14	TRBJ2-5	TRBV12-3/TRBV12-4	.	.	TGTGCCAGCAGTCCCAAGGTCGGCGTCGAGACCCAGTACTTC	CASSPKVGVETQYF
15	TRBJ2-2	TRBV6-5	.	.	TGTGCCAGCAGATTACTCAGCGGTTACACCGGGGAGCTGTTTTTT	CASRLLSGYTGELFF
14	TRBJ1-1	TRBV6-1	.	.	TGTGCCAGCGCTAACAGGTTCTCGAACACTGAAGCTTTCTTT	CASANRFSNTEAFF
15	TRBJ1-5	TRBV11-2	.	.	TGTGCCAGCAGCCAATCGGACAGCTACAATCAGCCCCAGCATTTT	CASSQSDSYNQPQHF
13	TRBJ2-7	TRBV27	many	TRBD1	TGTGCCAGCAGAACCGGGACAGGGAGGGAGCAGTACTTC	CASRTGTGREQYF
17	TRBJ1-2	TRBV4-2	many	.	TGTGCCAGCAGCCAAGATACGTCGGGCGGAGCTAACTATGGCTACACCTTC	CASSQDTSGGANYGYTF
14	TRBJ1-2	TRBV7-9	many	TRBD1	TGTGCCAGCAGCTTCGTCCGGGACAGGGATGGCTACACCTTC	CASSFVRDRDGYTF
14	TRBJ1-3	TRBV12-3/TRBV12-4	many	.	TGTGCCAGCGGGGATTCGGACGTTCCGAAGCCCATATATTTT	CASGDSDVPKPIYF
13	TRBJ1-1	TRBV14	few	TRBD1	TGTGCCAGCAGCCAGGACAGGGACACTGAAGCTTTCTTT	CASSQDRDTEAFF
15	TRBJ2-5	TRBV28	.	TRBD2	TGTGCCAGCAGTTCCAACACGGGAGGGCGGGAGACCCAGTACTTC	CASSSNTGGRETQYF
16	TRBJ1-5	TRBV2	many	TRBD1	TGTGCCAGCAGTGAGGAGACAGGGGTGGTCAATCAGCCCCAGCATTTT	CASSEETGVVNQPQHF
13	TRBJ1-1	TRBV20-1	few	.	TGCAGTGCTAGAGGGAGGGGAGACACTGAAGCTTTCTTT	CSARGRGDTEAFF
16	TRBJ1-5	TRBV12-3/TRBV12-4	.	.	TGTGCCAGCACCCTTCAGACATCATATAGCAATCAGCCCCAGCATTTT	CASTLQTSYSNQPQHF
15	TRBJ1-1	TRBV3-1	.	.	TGTGCCAGCAGCCAAGAAAAGTGGGAGGGCACTGAAGCTTTCTTT	CASSQEKWEGTEAFF